A selection of T cell receptor beta chains follows, all from one sample in a study of T cells in Graves' hyperthyroidism and ophthalmopathy. TCRdb fed the multiplex PCR reads into MiXCR, producing one record per CDR3 protein. The sample comprises roughly 500,000 distinct CDR3 sequences, approximately 49% of which are singletons, and about two fifths rests with the top ten. Sequenced sample: peripheral blood or thyroid tissue (not recorded which). All receptors come from an adult woman with Graves' disease, either hyperthyroidism or ophthalmopathy (not recorded which). The CDR3 runs from the conserved cysteine through the conserved F or W. Fields, in order: J gene, D gene, clone size, V gene, CDR3 DNA, CDR3 protein. A D gene is named only where the DNA matches it firmly. For some rows the clone size is stated as once, few or many, or as a class when expanded; others skip it.

TRBJ1-2	NA	many	TRBV20-1	TGCAGTGCTTTAGGGGGAGCCAGTGGCTACACCTTC	CSALGGASGYTF
TRBJ2-7	TRBD2	once	TRBV7-2	TGTGCCAGCAGGCCGACTAGCGGGACCCCCTACGAGCAGTACTTC	CASRPTSGTPYEQYF
TRBJ2-7	TRBD1	NA	TRBV10-3	TGTGCCATCAGGGGGACAGGCGTCTACGAGCAGTACTTC	CAIRGTGVYEQYF
TRBJ2-7	NA	few	TRBV7-9	TGTGCCAGCAGCAAAGGGCAGGGGTTGTCCGAGCAGTACTTC	CASSKGQGLSEQYF
TRBJ1-5	NA	few	TRBV7-2	TGTGCCAGCAGCTTAGATAGGATCCAGCCCCAGCATTTT	CASSLDRIQPQHF
TRBJ1-5	NA	many	TRBV20-1	TGCAGTGCTAGGAGGGAGGCGTTGAGTCAGCCCCAGCATTTT	CSARREALSQPQHF
TRBJ1-2	TRBD1	NA	TRBV24-1	TGTGCCACCAGTGATACACGGACAGGAAAGAGCTACACCTTC	CATSDTRTGKSYTF
TRBJ1-5	NA	NA	TRBV2	TGTGCCAGCAGAGTAGCAGGGAAAGGGAGCAATCAGCCCCAGCATTTT	CASRVAGKGSNQPQHF
TRBJ2-5	TRBD2	many	TRBV5-1	TGCGCCAGCAGCTTGACTAGCGGGGTACTCCCGAAAGAGACCCAGTACTTC	CASSLTSGVLPKETQYF
TRBJ1-5	NA	NA	TRBV10-3	TGTGCCATCAGTGACCCCCGGGATCAGCCCCAGCATTTT	CAISDPRDQPQHF
TRBJ2-5	NA	many	TRBV29-1	TGCAGCGTTGACGCCAGGGGCTTTCAAGAGACCCAGTACTTC	CSVDARGFQETQYF
TRBJ1-4	NA	NA	TRBV12-3/TRBV12-4	TGTGCCAGCAGTTTCGGACGGGCTAATGAAAAACTGTTTTTT	CASSFGRANEKLFF
TRBJ1-6	NA	NA	TRBV15	TGTGCCACCAGCAGAGCGACCCTAACCGACTCACACCTCCACTTT	CATSRATLTDSHLHF
TRBJ2-2	TRBD2	NA	TRBV7-3	TGTGCCAGCAGCTCCATCAGCGGGGGGAACACCGGGGAGCTGTCTTGG	CASSSISGGNTGELSW
TRBJ2-5	NA	few	TRBV30	TGTGCCTGGAGTCGGAGCCAAGAGACCCAGTACTTC	CAWSRSQETQYF
TRBJ1-2	NA	many	TRBV4-3	TGCGCCAGCACCCCAAATTGGGGTTCCTATGGCTACACCTTC	CASTPNWGSYGYTF
TRBJ2-5	NA	few	TRBV29-1	TGCAGCTTGGGTGCAGGACGGGAGACCCAGTACTTC	CSLGAGRETQYF
TRBJ2-5	TRBD2	NA	TRBV4-1	TGCGCCAGCAGAAGGGGACCGGGACTAAAAGAGACCCAGTACTTC	CASRRGPGLKETQYF
TRBJ2-2	TRBD1	many	TRBV5-1	TGCGCCAGCAGCAAACGGGGACAGGGGAACACCGGGGAGCTGTTTTTT	CASSKRGQGNTGELFF
TRBJ2-2	NA	NA	TRBV29-1	TGCAGCGTTGATGTTGGGAACACCGGGGAGCTGTTTTTT	CSVDVGNTGELFF
TRBJ2-5	NA	NA	TRBV7-3	TGTGCCAGCAGCTTAAATCTGGGATTAGCTATCTTTCAAGAGACCCAGTACTTC	CASSLNLGLAIFQETQYF
TRBJ1-2	NA	NA	TRBV12-3/TRBV12-4	TGTGCCAGCAGCGACGGTGGGGGACTTCGCTACACCTTC	CASSDGGGLRYTF
TRBJ1-6	NA	NA	TRBV7-2	TGTGCCAGCAGCCCGTGGGACGGCAATTTTCGATCACCCCTCCACTTT	CASSPWDGNFRSPLHF
TRBJ2-5	NA	many	TRBV24-1	TGTGCCACCAGCGGGACCAACCGCTGGGCGGGAGAGACCCAGTACTTC	CATSGTNRWAGETQYF
TRBJ2-5	TRBD1	few	TRBV7-9	TGTGCCAGCGCCGGGACAGAAGGAGAGACCCAGTACTTC	CASAGTEGETQYF
TRBJ2-5	TRBD2	NA	TRBV10-1	TGCGCCAGCAGTGAGGTAGGACTAGCGAGGGAGACCCAGTACTTC	CASSEVGLARETQYF
TRBJ2-5	NA	NA	TRBV7-9	TGTGCCAGCAGCAAACCACAGGGAGGGGAGACCCAGTACTTC	CASSKPQGGETQYF
TRBJ2-7	TRBD1	NA	TRBV5-1	TGCGCCAGCAGCAACCCGACAGGGAACGAGCAGTACTTC	CASSNPTGNEQYF
TRBJ1-5	TRBD1	few	TRBV10-3	TGTGCCAGCAGTTATCCGGGACAGGGCAATCAGCCCCAGCATTTT	CASSYPGQGNQPQHF
TRBJ2-7	TRBD2	NA	TRBV10-2	TGCGCCAGCAGTGGACCGCGGGGGGGTCCGACCTACTCCTACGAGCAGTACTTC	CASSGPRGGPTYSYEQYF
TRBJ2-7	NA	NA	TRBV29-1	TGCAGCTCGTCGGTGTTAATTACAGGTCCCTACGAGCAGTACTTC	CSSSVLITGPYEQYF
TRBJ2-7	TRBD1	once	TRBV9	TGTGCCAGCAGCCCAGGGGGAGACACCGGGGAGCTGTACTTC	CASSPGGDTGELYF
TRBJ2-7	TRBD1	NA	TRBV20-1	TGCAGTGCTAGATGGGGGGGACAGGGAGCAACCTACGAGCAGTACTTC	CSARWGGQGATYEQYF
TRBJ1-1	TRBD1	NA	TRBV6-5	TGTGCCAGCAACCCAGGACAGGGAGGGACTGAAGCTTTCTTT	CASNPGQGGTEAFF
TRBJ1-1	NA	many	TRBV7-9	TGTGCCAGCAGCTTAGGGGGGCGGGAGAACACTGAAGCTTTCTTT	CASSLGGRENTEAFF
TRBJ2-1	NA	NA	TRBV6-4	TGTGCCAGCAGTGATCGGGGGAGAGGCTACAATGAGCAGTTCTTC	CASSDRGRGYNEQFF
TRBJ1-6	NA	NA	TRBV7-2	TGTGCCAGCAGCCCACAGGCGGGGGCCAATAATTCACCCCTCCACTTT	CASSPQAGANNSPLHF
TRBJ2-7	TRBD2	NA	TRBV15	TGTGCCACCAGCAGAGATCTGGGGGGGGCCTACGAGCAGTACTTC	CATSRDLGGAYEQYF
TRBJ1-1	NA	many	TRBV5-1	TGCGCCAGCAGCCAGGGGTGGCAAACTGAAGCTTTCTTT	CASSQGWQTEAFF
TRBJ2-7	NA	medium-sized	TRBV7-6	TGTGCCAGCAGCTTAGGCCCTAATTACGAGCAGTACTTC	CASSLGPNYEQYF
TRBJ2-7	TRBD1	NA	TRBV5-4	TGTGCCAGCAGCGCCGGGACAGGGGTCGAGCAGTACTTC	CASSAGTGVEQYF
TRBJ1-3	NA	few	TRBV29-1	TGCAGCGTCGTCGAGCCTGTCTCTGGAAACACCATATATTTT	CSVVEPVSGNTIYF